These 15 T cell receptor beta chains share one sample of origin, sequenced in a study of T cell repertoires in cytomegalovirus infection. No cognate antigen is known for these TCRs. TCRdb redid the calling of the reads with MiXCR, one entry per CDR3 protein. The sample holds about 830,000 distinct CDR3 sequences, approximately 29% seen once. This specimen was cultured CD8+ T cells from PBMCs, taken from culture after CMV antigen stimulation. The source is a human donor in good health (CMV status not recorded). Some clones in this sample may be carry-over from other donors' samples.

This clonotype was counted a few times. The J gene is TRBJ1-6, the V gene TRBV6-1, with a tentative D call TRBD1 (6 bases). Per germline, CDR1 MNHNS and CDR2 SASEGT. This CDR3 contains 14 residues. The V end lost 10 bases, the J end lost 2 bases, and 12 bases lay between the germline ends. The CDR3 region is CAIRGPTYNSPLHF. The CDR3 DNA reads TGTGCCATCAGGGGTCCCACCTATAATTCACCCCTCCACTTT.

In this sample, this clonotype turned up a few times. V gene TRBV27 combines with J gene TRBJ1-1; perhaps TRBD1 as D (6 bases). The CDR3 extends over 13 amino acids. The germline CDR1 and CDR2 sequences are MNHEY and SMNVEV (reference sequence). V shed 2 bases and J shed 5 bases, with 9 bases lying between them. CDR3 coding DNA: TGTGCCAGCAGTTTAATGGGACAAACTGAAGCTTTCTTT. It translates to CASSLMGQTEAFF.

This chain links TRBV6-6 with TRBJ1-2; D may be TRBD1 (5 bases). Germline values: CDR1 MNHNY, CDR2 SVGAGI (reference sequence). Between the trimmed V and J ends, which lost 4 bases and 2 bases, there was a span of 11 bases. CDR3 length: 14 residues. The CDR3 DNA reads TGTGCCAGCAGTTTTTCGCAGGGCAACTATGGCTACACCTTC. Translated: CASSFSQGNYGYTF.

This clonotype turned up a few times. The chain uses TRBV6-2 or TRBV6-3 and TRBJ1-2, with D uncertain. In germline, CDR1 is MNHEY, CDR2 SVGEGT. V lost 7 bases and J lost 4, with 13 bases in between. This CDR3 has 13 residues. The CDR3: CASINGWGYGYTF. CDR3 nucleotide sequence: TGTGCCAGCATCAACGGGTGGGGCTATGGCTACACCTTC.

The chain recombines TRBV7-3 with TRBJ2-5, with D unresolved. V dropped 6 bases and J dropped 5 bases, with 10 bases sitting between them. The CDR3 sequence is 12 residues long. Germline values: CDR1 SGHTA, CDR2 FQGTGA. The CDR3 region is CASRFLGETQYF. The CDR3, as DNA: TGTGCCAGCAGGTTTCTGGGGGAGACCCAGTACTTC.

This clonotype showed up many times. The V gene is TRBV7-8, the J gene TRBJ2-1; unclear D gene. The CDR3 has 15 amino acids. Germline V gene sequence: CDR1 SGHVS, CDR2 FQNEAQ. V lost 0 bases to trimming and J lost 1 base, with 7 bases between them. CDR3 nucleotides: TGTGCCAGCAGCTTAGCGGACCATTCCTACAATGAGCAGTTCTTC. Its translation: CASSLADHSYNEQFF.

This clonotype was found a few times. The chain recombines TRBV5-1 with TRBJ2-7; the match to TRBD1 covers 8 bases. The V and J ends lost 4 bases and 4 bases, in that order; junction bases with no gene match: 13. This CDR3 is built from 16 residues. CDR1 is SGHRS, CDR2 YFSETQ, per germline. The CDR3 region has the DNA TGCGCCAGCAGCCCCGGACAGGGTATAGAAATTTACGAGCAGTACTTC. As protein: CASSPGQGIEIYEQYF.

The table lists this clonotype with a few counts. This chain joins TRBV12-3 or TRBV12-4 and TRBJ2-1, with no clear D. The CDR3 spans 13 residues. V was pared by 5 bases and J by 5 bases, with 10 bases between. CDR3 sequence reads: CASSTTLDNEQFF. The CDR3 nucleotides are TGTGCCAGCAGTACAACGTTGGACAATGAGCAGTTCTTC.

Only a few counts were recorded for this clonotype. The genes are TRBV6-1 and TRBJ1-5; D ambiguous. Germline CDR1 MNHNS, CDR2 SASEGT. This CDR3 contains 15 residues. V was trimmed by 2 bases and J by 0 bases, leaving 8 bases between them. DNA for the CDR3: TGTGCCAGCAGTGAATTTTTTTATAGCAATCAGCCCCAGCATTTT. Translation: CASSEFFYSNQPQHF.

This clonotype was observed a few times. The CDR3 spells CASSPSRGGLPYEQYF. CDR3 DNA sequence: TGTGCCAGCAGCCCATCCAGGGGAGGACTCCCCTACGAGCAGTACTTC. This chain joins TRBV7-9 and TRBJ2-7, with D perhaps given as TRBD1 or TRBD2 (6 bases each). The V gene's germline CDR1 is SEHNR and CDR2 FQNEAQ (reference sequence). The V end was cut by 5 bases, the J end by 2 bases, with 19 bases between. The CDR3 consists of 16 residues.

This clonotype came up many times. The J gene is TRBJ1-2, the V gene TRBV27, with TRBD1 identical over 7 bases. V lost 7 bases and J lost 7; bases outside the gene matches: 15. This CDR3 is built from 15 residues. Germline V CDR1 and CDR2: MNHEY, SMNVEV (reference sequence). For the CDR3, the DNA is TGTGCCAGCACTAAGTTCCAGGGGGAGTCGCGTGGCTACACCTTC. Protein sequence: CASTKFQGESRGYTF.

The genes are TRBV15 and TRBJ1-5; D gene uncertain. Trimming took 0 bases from V and 6 from J, leaving 12 bases between them. CDR1 and CDR2 from the germline V gene are LNHNV and YYDKDF (reference sequence). The CDR3 length is 15 residues. Here the CDR3 reads CATSRDKGASQPQHF. DNA of the CDR3: TGTGCCACCAGCAGAGATAAGGGAGCAAGTCAGCCCCAGCATTTT.

This clonotype was counted at least ten times. This chain connects TRBV7-8 to TRBJ1-5; D may be TRBD1 (6 bases). The CDR3 contains 17 residues. Germline assignment: CDR1 SGHVS and CDR2 FQNEAQ. V was shortened by 6 bases and J by 2 bases, with 20 bases between the two germline ends. CDR3 DNA sequence: TGTGCCAGCAGGGAAGGGGGATACCCGGTTGGCAATCAGCCCCAGCATTTT. Translation gives CASREGGYPVGNQPQHF.

This clonotype has at least ten counts. This chain links TRBV6-1 with TRBJ2-1; D is uncertain. Germline assignment: CDR1 MNHNS and CDR2 SASEGT. The CDR3 contains 15 residues. Deletions cut 0 bases from V and 3 bases from J, with 9 bases between. CDR3 nucleotide sequence: TGTGCCAGCAGTGAAGCGCTAGGCGGCTACAATGAGCAGTTCTTC. Amino acids: CASSEALGGYNEQFF.

The V call is TRBV24-1, the J call TRBJ1-5; D is perhaps TRBD1 (5 bases). Trimming left V 0 bases short and J 0 bases short, with 20 bases between. Germline CDR1 is KGHDR and CDR2 is SFDVKD. The length of the CDR3 is 20 residues. The CDR3 sequence is CATSDLLRSGAGNSNQPQHF. DNA for the CDR3: TGTGCCACCAGTGATTTGCTCCGGAGTGGGGCGGGTAATAGCAATCAGCCCCAGCATTTT.